The T cell receptor beta chain described here comes from a study of spatial heterogeneity in lung cancer (dated by TCRdb to about 2019). Regarding the complete study: Beta-chain transcripts were consistently detected in greater numbers than alpha-chain transcripts, which likely reflected higher beta-chain transcript abundance. In the raw uncorrected reads, each unique combination of TCR and UMI appeared more than ten times on average. TCR alpha and beta repertoires were quantitatively compared across multiple tumor regions, matched nontumor lung and blood in non-small cell lung cancer. The study linked features of the TCR repertoire to counts of nonsynonymous mutations, which were determined by whole-exome sequencing of tumor tissue. Both alpha and beta chains were TCR-sequenced in samples taken at surgery, namely 220 tumor regions, 61 to 65 matched nontumor lung samples and approximately 51 PBMC samples.

Reading from cysteine to phenylalanine, the CDR3 counts 15 amino acids. Left in the record is the CDR3 DNA by itself, 45 bases read in frame from the first base. CDR1 is given as MGHRA and CDR2 as YSYEKL, both from the germline V gene. Trimming at the junction amounts to 1 base on V and 2 bases on J, and the germline ends lie 12 bases apart. This clonotype is medium-sized (0.01 to 0.1%). Which antigen it targets is not known. The input lacks base qualities; no much larger clone sits a single base away. This beta chain appears as a stray read in a library generated for alpha chains; its size is not informative. The receptor library was made with 5' RACE. TCRdb lists the instrument as NextSeq 500. To allow correction of PCR and sequencing errors, the TCR library protocol tagged every TCR cDNA molecule with a unique molecular identifier. Per the authors' processing: Decombinator tools were used for TCR identification, UMI-based error correction and CDR3 extraction. TCRs above a frequency of 2 per 1,000, corresponding to the top 1% of the tumor frequency distribution, were defined as expanded. Rényi diversity was computed with the R vegan package after subsampling each repertoire 100 times to 5,000 TCRs. CDR3 similarity networks were constructed using string-kernel similarity of amino acid triplets, with links drawn between CDR3s whose pairwise similarity was above 0.82. The public sequencing data were trimmed at Q25 with fastp and processed into clonotypes with MiXCR by TCRdb, which kept only in-frame beta chains. Each CDR3 protein gets just one entry, which takes the most common genes and DNA from the rows behind it. Clone size and V and J calls follow TCRdb, not the original study. The sample table holds under 8,000 distinct CDR3 sequences, of which 4.5% to 7% were seen once. Around 10% of the sample is taken by the ten largest.

On the study overall, not on this receptor specifically: Confirming at a functional level the hypothesis that regional TCRs recognize regional mutations was considered to require additional single-cell paired TCR alpha and beta sequencing.

The time point label, read with the paper, signifies: sample taken at primary tumor resection. Without any cell sorting, TCR sequencing was performed on whole RNA extracted either from tumor and nontumor lung tissue or from cryopreserved PBMC samples. Samples were obtained from 72 patients with early-stage, untreated non-small cell lung cancer from the lung TRACERx cohort. Only patients for whom sufficient RNA was available from at least two tumor regions were selected for TCR sequencing. Before selection, tumor and adjacent nontumor lung specimens were reviewed by a lung pathologist. The specimen comprised normal lung tissue next to the tumor, sampled at surgery. The sequence derives from a female donor with early-stage non-small cell lung cancer. The sequence links TRBV4-1 to TRBJ2-7; D gene: possibly TRBD1, on 5 matching bases. Here the CDR3 is given as CASSQGFTGPYEQYF. Read as DNA, the sequence is TGCGCCAGCAGCCAAGGCTTTACAGGCCCCTACGAGCAGTACTTC.